This T cell receptor beta chain stems from a study of T cell responses to AZD1222 COVID-19 vaccine. Sequenced by immunoSEQ multiplex PCR; TCRdb stores in-frame clones only, minus some. This sample has about 110,000 clones, with roughly 90% found just once. The length of the CDR3 is 12 residues. V was pared by 3 bases and J by 11 bases, with 6 bases of the junction left unmatched. Germline V gives CDR1 MNHEY, CDR2 SVGAGI. General study findings and limits: Females made up more of the donors, who were largely white British, and clonal diversity may have come out too low. At study baseline, merely roughly 6 AZD1222 recipients were seropositive. Repertoires were obtained solely post-peak T cell response. The study found Spike-specific TCR breadth and depth rose after two AZD1222 doses.

About this clone itself: Its antigen is not identified.

This chain connects TRBV6-5 to TRBJ1-1, with 7 nucleotides matching TRBD1. This receptor was taken from an adult in good health. The source material was peripheral blood, sampled on day 0 of AZD1222 vaccination. The CDR3 bases are TGTGCCAGCAGTTATGCGACAGGGCGGGCTTTCTTT. Its protein is CASSYATGRAFF.